This is a list of T cell receptor beta chains from one sample in a study of blood T cell repertoires in COVID-19. Using immunoSEQ multiplex PCR, the repertoire was profiled, and TCRdb retains in-frame clones only, with some absent. The table includes tens of thousands of clones, 88% detected once. The sequencing sample was made of peripheral blood. The origin of the receptors is a man aged 55 to 70 with acute or convalescent COVID-19. CDR3s include the opening cysteine and the closing phenylalanine or tryptophan. The D gene is left open where the match is weak. The size of a clone is reported for some rows only, either as once, few or many, or as a class for expanded clones.

clone_size d_call j_call v_call cdr3_aa cdr3_nt
- TRBD2 TRBJ2-7 TRBV12-3/TRBV12-4 CASRGLAGVEYF TGTGCCAGCAGGGGACTAGCGGGAGTCGAGTACTTC
- TRBD2 TRBJ2-7 TRBV6-2/TRBV6-3 CASSSGTTTTRQYF TGTGCCAGCAGTTCCGGGACTACCACTACGAGGCAGTACTTC
- - TRBJ2-5 TRBV5-1 CASSFQGQLQETQYF TGCGCCAGCAGCTTCCAAGGACAGTTACAAGAGACCCAGTACTTC
- - TRBJ1-3 TRBV25-1 CASSDPPWGTPIYF TGTGCCAGCAGTGACCCCCCTTGGGGCACCCCCATATATTTT
- TRBD2 TRBJ2-2 TRBV9 CASSRTSANTGELFF TGTGCCAGCAGTCGGACTAGCGCGAACACCGGGGAGCTGTTTTTT
few - TRBJ1-2 TRBV12-3/TRBV12-4 CASRGPGYGYTF TGTGCCAGCAGGGGGCCGGGCTATGGCTACACCTTC
- TRBD1 TRBJ1-2 TRBV25-1 CASSERTGAYGYTF TGTGCCAGCAGCGAAAGGACAGGGGCCTATGGCTACACCTTC
once - TRBJ1-2 TRBV15 CATTSGVTNYGYTF TGTGCCACGACGTCGGGTGTAACTAACTATGGCTACACCTTC
- - TRBJ2-1 TRBV4-1 CASSQGSGSSYNEQFF TGCGCCAGCAGCCAAGGGTCCGGGAGCTCCTACAATGAGCAGTTCTTC
- TRBD1 TRBJ2-3 TRBV7-2 CASSLAGQGGTDTQYF TGTGCCAGCAGCTTAGCGGGACAGGGAGGGACAGATACGCAGTATTTT
- TRBD2 TRBJ2-1 TRBV4-2 CASSQDRRGLAGREQFF TGTGCCAGCAGCCAAGACCGAAGGGGACTAGCGGGTCGAGAGCAGTTCTTC
few - TRBJ2-3 TRBV7-9 CASSLVPAEISTDTQYF TGTGCCAGCAGCTTAGTGCCAGCGGAGATTAGCACAGATACGCAGTATTTT
- - TRBJ1-1 TRBV25-1 CASSDFHRSDEAFF TGTGCCAGCAGTGATTTTCACAGATCCGATGAAGCTTTCTTT
once - TRBJ2-1 TRBV7-3 CASSLADNNEQFF TGTGCCAGCAGCTTAGCGGATAACAATGAGCAGTTCTTC
- - TRBJ2-7 TRBV6-4 CASSGEGVLNYEQYF TGTGCCAGCAGTGGGGAGGGGGTGCTCAACTACGAGCAGTACTTC
- - TRBJ2-7 TRBV28 CASPVRASYEQYF TGTGCCAGCCCGGTGAGGGCCTCTTACGAGCAGTACTTC
- TRBD1 TRBJ2-7 TRBV28 CASSPGQGAYEQYF TGTGCCAGCAGTCCAGGACAGGGCGCCTACGAGCAGTACTTC
- - TRBJ1-2 TRBV28 CASSPNMYGYTF TGTGCCAGCAGTCCGAACATGTATGGCTACACCTTC
- - TRBJ2-7 TRBV2 CASRGRPITYEQYF TGTGCCAGCAGAGGGAGACCCATAACCTACGAGCAGTACTTC
- - TRBJ1-1 TRBV18 CASSPLGGDTEAFF TGTGCCAGCTCACCACTGGGGGGGGACACTGAAGCTTTCTTT
- - TRBJ2-1 TRBV4-2 CASSQDLRVNNEQFF TGTGCCAGCAGCCAAGATCTCAGGGTAAACAATGAGCAGTTCTTC
- - TRBJ1-3 TRBV19 CASKKERVNGGNTIYF TGTGCCAGTAAAAAGGAACGGGTCAACGGTGGAAACACCATATATTTT
- TRBD1 TRBJ2-6 TRBV10-3 CAISESRGRVSGANVLTF TGTGCCATCAGTGAGTCTAGGGGGCGGGTTTCTGGGGCCAACGTCCTGACTTTC
- - TRBJ1-2 TRBV28 CASSRRGGYTF TGTGCCAGCAGTCGAAGAGGTGGCTACACCTTC
- - TRBJ1-6 TRBV5-6 CASIPTPRTVGSPLHF TGTGCCAGCATTCCCACCCCCCGGACAGTGGGATCACCCCTCCACTTT
- - TRBJ2-1 TRBV7-9 CASSQDGSGSYNEQFF TGTGCCAGCAGCCAAGACGGAAGCGGCTCCTACAATGAGCAGTTCTTC
- TRBD2 TRBJ2-3 TRBV12-3/TRBV12-4 CASSPTSGSQYF TGTGCCAGCAGTCCTACTAGCGGGAGTCAGTATTTT
- TRBD1 TRBJ2-2 TRBV27 CASSRDRATGELFF TGTGCCAGCAGCCGGGACAGGGCCACCGGGGAGCTGTTTTTT
- TRBD1 TRBJ2-7 TRBV2 CASRGDSTSYEQYF TGTGCCAGCAGGGGGGACAGTACCTCCTACGAGCAGTACTTC
medium-sized TRBD1 TRBJ2-5 TRBV19 CASSISGQGAQETQYF TGTGCCAGTAGTATCTCGGGACAGGGGGCGCAGGAGACCCAGTACTTC
- - TRBJ1-1 TRBV30 CAWTVGYFSAEAFF TGTGCCTGGACGGTCGGGTATTTCTCCGCTGAAGCTTTCTTT